A selection of T cell receptor beta chains follows, all from one sample in a study of T cells in Graves' hyperthyroidism and ophthalmopathy. TCRdb reprocessed the multiplex PCR reads via MiXCR and lists one record per CDR3 protein. This table holds over 700,000 distinct CDR3 sequences, over 35% found once. Sequenced: blood. Receptor source: a man younger than 35 with Graves' hyperthyroidism. CDR3s include the opening cysteine and the closing phenylalanine or tryptophan.

v_call cdr3_aa
TRBV5-1 CASRYSGGRSTYEQYF
TRBV25-1 CASSEWAGEQYF
TRBV19 CASSSDRGVSYEQYF
TRBV20-1 CSARVGWAEQYF
TRBV5-1 CASSLPGQGNYGYTF
TRBV2 CASSEWEGGETQYF
TRBV29-1 CSQDRDRGRETQYF
TRBV25-1 CASSATGVAGELFF
TRBV5-6 CASSLEGLGSEQYF
TRBV9 CASSEGTSGYQETQYF
TRBV29-1 CSVGGQASRYGANVLTF
TRBV13 CASSFRDGPQHF
TRBV20-1 CSASGASSGSGAPLHF
TRBV29-1 CSVGLRRGEETQHF
TRBV7-9 CASSLAQGENTEAFF
TRBV7-9 CASSFSGGPQETQYF
TRBV9 CASSPGLGGYEQYF
TRBV29-1 CSSGTGNEKLFF
TRBV7-6 CASSPLGGQPQHF
TRBV4-1 CASSQEEAVSSPLHF
TRBV10-3 CAISAPAREPYEQYF
TRBV20-1 CSATNEGAEAFF
TRBV12-3/TRBV12-4 CASSFSRIHEQYF
TRBV20-1 CSARDPGNIEVGAFF
TRBV10-3 CASSYTDSIEQYF
TRBV20-1 CSARGDRGNTGELFF